This note documents a single T cell receptor (beta chain) sequence. These data belong to a study of technical replicates of blood from a handful of donors. V lost 1 base and J 4 bases, leaving 14 bases between the germline ends. CDR1 is SGHRS, CDR2 YFSETQ, per germline. This CDR3 is 15 amino acids long. Method: immunoSEQ multiplex PCR; TCRdb's copy keeps in-frame clones and lacks some. The data hold approximately 100,000 clones, with over 95% observed a single time. The sequence was obtained from a human donor in good health. The sample taken for sequencing was T cells isolated from PBMCs. The gene calls are TRBV5-1 and TRBJ1-2; maybe TRBD1 (6 bases). The CDR3 reads CASSLNAGESYGYTF. The DNA for the CDR3 is TGCGCCAGCAGCTTGAATGCAGGGGAATCCTATGGCTACACCTTC.